The clone carrying this T cell receptor beta chain was seen a handful of times. These data are taken from a study of blood T cell repertoires in COVID-19. Across the whole study: Both acute and convalescent COVID-19 samples were obtained from the United States, Italy and Spain. Sources were T cells, B-cell-depleted T cells, or PBMCs; the material itself was cDNA or gDNA.

Original data processing: Amplification of reference gene primers was used by the study to estimate nucleated cell counts. Repertoires were generated with immunoSEQ multiplex PCR, while TCRdb's copy carries only in-frame clones and drops some. That table furnishes V, J and clone size, whereas the DNA furnished D and trimming. The table has roughly 67,000 clones, around 83% seen once. The length of the CDR3 is 13 residues. CDR1 is SQVTM, CDR2 ANQGSEA, per germline. V dropped 7 bases and J dropped 7; count of bases not matched to a gene: 10. This receptor was taken from a man in his forties or fifties with acute or convalescent COVID-19. The V gene is TRBV29-1, the J gene TRBJ2-7; 10 nucleotides align to TRBD2. Sequencing was performed on peripheral blood. The CDR3 DNA reads TGCAGCGCAGCGGGGGGGAAAGTTGGGGAGCAGTACTTC. This sequence encodes CSAAGGKVGEQYF.